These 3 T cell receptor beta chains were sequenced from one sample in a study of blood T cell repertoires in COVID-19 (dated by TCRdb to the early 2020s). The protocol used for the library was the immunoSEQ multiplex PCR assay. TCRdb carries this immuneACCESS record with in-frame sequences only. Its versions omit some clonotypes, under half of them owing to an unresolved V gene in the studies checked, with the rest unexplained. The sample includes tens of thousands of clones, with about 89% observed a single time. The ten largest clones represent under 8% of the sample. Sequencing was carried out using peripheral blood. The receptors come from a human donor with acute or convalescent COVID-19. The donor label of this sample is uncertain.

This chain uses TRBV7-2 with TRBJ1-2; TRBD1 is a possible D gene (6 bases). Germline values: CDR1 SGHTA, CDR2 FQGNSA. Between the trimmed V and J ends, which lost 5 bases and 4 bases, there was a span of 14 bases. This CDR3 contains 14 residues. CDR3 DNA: TGTGCCAGCAGCCCTCAGGGGCGCGGCTATGGCTACACCTTC. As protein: CASSPQGRGYGYTF. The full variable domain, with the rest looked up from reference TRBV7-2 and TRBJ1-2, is GAGVSQSPSNKVTEKGKDVELRCDPISGHTALYWYRQSLGQGLEFLIYFQGNSAPDKSGLPSDRFSAERTGGSVSTLTIQRTQQEDSAVYLCASSPQGRGYGYTFGSGTRLTVV.

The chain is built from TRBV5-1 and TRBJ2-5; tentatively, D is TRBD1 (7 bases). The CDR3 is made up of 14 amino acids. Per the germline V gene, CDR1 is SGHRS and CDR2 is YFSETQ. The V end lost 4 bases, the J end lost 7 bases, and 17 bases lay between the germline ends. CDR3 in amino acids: CASSPLRGAGTQYF. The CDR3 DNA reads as TGCGCCAGCAGCCCTCTCAGGGGGGCAGGGACCCAGTACTTC.

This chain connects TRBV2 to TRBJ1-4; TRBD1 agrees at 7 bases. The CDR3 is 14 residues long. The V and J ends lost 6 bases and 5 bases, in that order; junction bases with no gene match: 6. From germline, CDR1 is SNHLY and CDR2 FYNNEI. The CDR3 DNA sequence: TGTGCCAGCAGATGGGACAGCGCAAATGAAAAACTGTTTTTT. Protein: CASRWDSANEKLFF.